The 29 T cell receptor beta chains below all came from one sample that was sequenced in a study of early T cells in non-severe SARS-CoV-2 infection. Each CDR3 protein is one row after TCRdb ran MiXCR on the 5' RACE reads. Among just over 95,000 distinct CDR3 sequences, about 11% were seen once, and the ten largest hold 4.5% to 5.5%. Source material: whole blood. These receptors originate from an adult who was a healthcare worker with PCR-confirmed SARS-CoV-2 infection or an uninfected control (not recorded which).

V usage is TRBV2 and J usage is TRBJ1-1, with D uncertain. CDR3 size: 11 residues. The V gene lost 6 bases and the J gene lost 5 bases, with 7 bases spanning the gap. Germline CDR1 and CDR2: SNHLY and FYNNEI. The CDR3, as DNA: TGTGCCAGCAGGGTTTGGACTGAAGCTTTCTTT. Translated, it gives CASRVWTEAFF.

This chain joins TRBV28 and TRBJ2-1; D unresolved. Germline V gene lookup returns CDR1 MDHEN and CDR2 SYDVKM. V lost 7 bases, J lost 4 bases, and 8 bases lay in between. The CDR3 runs to 12 residues. DNA for the CDR3: TGTGCCAGCAAAAGTACATACAATGAGCAGTTCTTC. Encoded protein: CASKSTYNEQFF.

The V call is TRBV6-5, the J call TRBJ1-1, with D possibly TRBD1 on 6 matching bases. The length of the CDR3 is 15 residues. Germline lookup yields CDR1 MNHEY and CDR2 SVGAGI. V was pared by 0 bases and J by 0 bases, with 8 bases between. The CDR3 DNA is TGTGCCAGCAGTTACTCGACAGGCCTGAACACTGAAGCTTTCTTT. The encoded protein is CASSYSTGLNTEAFF.

V and J are TRBV3-1 and TRBJ1-1; D is ambiguous. Germline CDR1 is LGHDT and CDR2 is YNNKEL (reference sequence). Between the trimmed V and J ends, which lost 3 bases and 6 bases, there was a span of 17 bases. The CDR3 loop spans 15 amino acids. DNA of the CDR3: TGTGCCAGCAGCCATATGGTACCCGGTTCGGCTGAAGCTTTCTTT. Translating gives CASSHMVPGSAEAFF.

V usage is TRBV28 and J usage is TRBJ1-1; D remains ambiguous. Trimming cost V 5 bases and J 1 base, with 17 bases left between them. The germline CDR1 and CDR2 sequences are MDHEN and SYDVKM. The CDR3 runs 16 residues. In DNA, the CDR3 is TGTGCCAGCAGTCCCCTTGCATTGGAGGCGAACACTGAAGCTTTCTTT. Protein sequence: CASSPLALEANTEAFF.

This chain joins TRBV5-4 and TRBJ1-2; 8 bases align to TRBD1. The germline gives CDR1 SGHNT, CDR2 YYREEE (reference sequence). This CDR3 has 16 amino acids. V was clipped by 2 bases and J by 3 bases; unmatched bases: 9. The chain's CDR3 is CASSFGQGILDYGYTF. Written as DNA, the CDR3 is TGTGCCAGCAGCTTTGGACAGGGAATCTTAGACTATGGCTACACCTTC.

The rearrangement links TRBV28 to TRBJ1-5, with 8 bases lining up with TRBD1. CDR3 size: 13 residues. Germline values: CDR1 MDHEN, CDR2 SYDVKM. After removal of 9 bases from V and 1 base from J, the junction contained 2 bases not matched to a gene. CDR3 protein: CASNRGSNQPQHF. In DNA form, the CDR3 reads TGTGCCAGTAACAGGGGGAGCAATCAGCCCCAGCATTTT.

The V call is TRBV12-5, the J call TRBJ2-2; 9 bases are shared with TRBD2. Losses at the gene ends were 5 bases for V and 4 bases for J; bases not matched to a gene: 8. CDR1 LGHNT and CDR2 FRNRAP come from the germline V gene. The length of the CDR3 is 16 residues. The DNA of the CDR3 is TGTGCTAGTGGTCACAATAGCGGGAGTACCACCGGGGAGCTGTTTTTT. Encoded protein: CASGHNSGSTTGELFF.

Only a few counts were recorded for this clonotype. This chain's CDR3 is CASHENGQGIEQFF. CDR3 DNA: TGTGCCAGCCATGAGAACGGACAGGGGATTGAGCAGTTCTTC. V and J are TRBV2 and TRBJ2-1, with TRBD1 identical over 9 bases. V shed 8 bases and J 9 bases; nucleotides not matched to a gene: 11. CDR1 and CDR2 (germline): SNHLY, FYNNEI. This CDR3 is 14 amino acids long.

In its sample, this clonotype was seen many times. J is TRBJ2-6 and V is TRBV14; the D is unclear. Germline-derived CDR1 and CDR2 are SGHDN and FVKESK. This CDR3 contains 16 residues. With 1 base removed from V and 0 bases from J, the gap between germline ends came to 7 bases. Here the CDR3 reads CASSQGGYSGANVLTF. CDR3 coding DNA: TGTGCCAGCAGCCAAGGGGGTTACTCTGGGGCCAACGTCCTGACTTTC.

At least ten counts were recorded for this clonotype. The rearrangement links TRBV3-1 to TRBJ1-1, with D perhaps matching TRBD1 (5 bases). There are 13 residues in the CDR3. Per germline, CDR1 LGHDT and CDR2 YNNKEL (reference sequence). Trimming removed 3 bases from V and 5 bases from J, with 10 bases in between. CDR3 in amino acids: CASSQAGNTEAFF. CDR3 coding DNA: TGTGCCAGCAGCCAGGCAGGGAATACTGAAGCTTTCTTT.

This clonotype was recorded a few times. The rearrangement joins TRBV18 to TRBJ1-1, with D perhaps matching TRBD1 (6 bases). The germline gives CDR1 KGHSH, CDR2 LQKENI. The CDR3 totals 14 residues. V shed 6 bases and J shed 1 base, with 12 bases lying between them. The CDR3, as DNA: TGTGCCAGCTCCCGCGACAGGACGAACACTGAAGCTTTCTTT. It codes for CASSRDRTNTEAFF.

The V call is TRBV7-9, the J call TRBJ2-3; D tentatively fits TRBD1 or TRBD2 (5 bases each). The CDR3 covers 16 residues. CDR1 SEHNR and CDR2 FQNEAQ come from the germline V gene (reference sequence). The V gene lost 4 bases and the J gene lost 0 bases, with 14 bases spanning the gap. The chain's CDR3 is CASSSGTGISTDTQYF. In DNA, the CDR3 is TGTGCCAGCAGCTCAGGGACGGGCATCAGCACAGATACGCAGTATTTT.

This clonotype has only a few counts. V gene TRBV3-1 combines with J gene TRBJ1-2; a possible D gene is TRBD1 (6 bases). V shed 1 base and J shed 4 bases, with 10 bases lying between them. The CDR3 covers 14 residues. Germline V gives CDR1 LGHDT, CDR2 YNNKEL (reference sequence). The CDR3 nucleotides are TGTGCCAGCAGCCAAGCTGGGGGCAGCTATGGCTACACCTTC. It yields the protein CASSQAGGSYGYTF.

This clonotype was observed many times. The chain has TRBV7-3 and TRBJ1-6; no firm D call. Germline CDR1 and CDR2: SGHTA and FQGTGA. This CDR3 has 13 residues. Trimming pared 5 bases from V and 9 bases from J, leaving 11 bases between. CDR3 loop: CASSPQRSSPLHF. The CDR3 DNA follows: TGTGCCAGCAGCCCCCAGAGAAGTTCACCCCTCCACTTT.

This clonotype was seen repeatedly, ten times or more. V usage is TRBV2 and J usage is TRBJ2-7, with D tentatively TRBD1 or TRBD2 (5 bases each). CDR3 size: 14 residues. Germline CDR1 is SNHLY and CDR2 is FYNNEI. The germline V and J ends were trimmed by 3 bases and 4 bases, with 13 bases remaining between them. CDR3 in DNA: TGTGCCAGCAGTGAGCAGGGCTGGGGGTACGAGCAGTACTTC. Residues: CASSEQGWGYEQYF.

This clonotype has more than one count but fewer than ten. The CDR3: CASSSGGPYEQYF. CDR3 DNA: TGTGCCAGCAGTTCTGGGGGGCCATACGAGCAGTACTTC. This sequence joins TRBV12-3 or TRBV12-4 and TRBJ2-7; D is perhaps TRBD1 or TRBD2 (6 bases each). Trimming pared 4 bases from V and 4 bases from J, leaving 11 bases between. The CDR3 is made up of 13 amino acids.

The gene calls are TRBV28 and TRBJ2-1, with TRBD2 matching over 11 bases. This CDR3 comprises 15 residues. Germline CDR1 is MDHEN and CDR2 is SYDVKM. The V and J ends lost 6 bases and 8 bases, in that order; junction bases with no gene match: 9. The CDR3 is CASSSRLAGKDEQFF. The CDR3, as DNA: TGTGCCAGCAGCTCTAGACTAGCGGGGAAGGATGAGCAGTTCTTC.

This clonotype has ten or more counts. The CDR3 nucleotides are TGCAGCGTTGAAGGGGGGTCCGACAGTTCCTACAATGAGCAGTTCTTC. Translating gives CSVEGGSDSSYNEQFF. The V and J genes are TRBV29-1 and TRBJ2-1, with D perhaps given as TRBD1 or TRBD2 (5 bases each). The CDR3 sequence is 16 residues long. Germline CDR1 is SQVTM and CDR2 is ANQGSEA. V lost 1 base and J 1 base, leaving 14 bases between the germline ends.

CDR3 residues: CSVDKVPEGPDTQYF. CDR3 bases: TGCAGCGTTGATAAAGTCCCCGAGGGCCCAGATACGCAGTATTTT. The chain joins TRBV29-1 to TRBJ2-3, with TRBD2 as a possible D gene (5 bases). The CDR3 is 15 residues long. V was pared by 3 bases and J by 4 bases, with 17 bases between. CDR1 and CDR2 (germline): SQVTM, ANQGSEA.

The rearrangement links TRBV5-8 to TRBJ1-2; D is unclear. Trimming pared 2 bases from V and 8 bases from J, leaving 19 bases between. CDR3 length: 15 residues. Germline V lookup: CDR1 SGHTS, CDR2 YDEGEE. The CDR3 DNA reads as TGTGCCAGCAGCTTAACCGTTTATTCCTATGGAGGCTACACCTTC. It encodes CASSLTVYSYGGYTF.

A few counts support this clonotype. The chain employs TRBV7-9 and TRBJ2-6, with D unresolved. The CDR3 extends over 13 amino acids. CDR1 is SEHNR, CDR2 FQNEAQ, per germline (reference sequence). Trimming took 11 bases from V and 1 from J, leaving 9 bases between them. CDR3 residues: CAAQISGANVLTF. In nucleotides, the CDR3 is TGTGCCGCCCAAATATCTGGGGCCAACGTCCTGACTTTC. Together with reference TRBV7-9 and TRBJ2-6, the CDR3 gives the full variable domain: DTGVSQNPRHKITKRGQNVTFRCDPISEHNRLYWYRQTLGQGPEFLTYFQNEAQLEKSRLLSDRFSAERPKGSFSTLEIQRTEQGDSAMYLCAAQISGANVLTFGAGSRLTVL.

This clonotype was seen a few times. CDR3 loop: CASSLVDLAGAKETQYF. For the CDR3, the DNA is TGCGCCAGCAGCCTAGTGGATCTAGCGGGGGCAAAAGAGACCCAGTACTTC. The chain links TRBV5-1 to TRBJ2-5; TRBD2 agrees at 10 bases. CDR3 length: 17 residues. The germline V gene encodes CDR1 SGHRS and CDR2 YFSETQ. With V trimmed by 4 bases and J by 3 bases, 12 bases remained unmatched.

V gene TRBV2 combines with J gene TRBJ2-3; 7 bases map to TRBD1. V gave up 7 bases and J gave up 9 bases; unmatched junction bases: 13. The CDR3 consists of 14 residues. Germline-derived CDR1 and CDR2 are SNHLY and FYNNEI. DNA for the CDR3: TGTGCCAGCATAGTGGAGGCCAGGGGGATCACGCAGTATTTT. It codes for CASIVEARGITQYF.

This clonotype was seen ten or more times. The chain links TRBV9 to TRBJ2-3; 7 nucleotides match TRBD1. The germline CDR1 and CDR2 sequences are SGDLS and YYNGEE. The CDR3 is 16 amino acids. Trimming took 3 bases from V and 0 from J; bases not matched to a gene: 7. This CDR3 is CASSGTGTESTDTQYF. Here the CDR3 DNA reads TGTGCCAGCAGCGGCACCGGGACAGAGAGCACAGATACGCAGTATTTT.

This clonotype was picked up a small number of times. This chain connects TRBV11-2 to TRBJ2-3; 12 bases fit TRBD2. With V trimmed by 7 bases and J by 2 bases, 13 bases remained unmatched. The germline CDR1 and CDR2 sequences are SGHAT and FQNNGV. The CDR3 totals 18 residues. For the CDR3, the DNA is TGTGCCAGCACCGCCCGCCCCGGGACTAGCGGGTCCACAGATACGCAGTATTTT. This sequence encodes CASTARPGTSGSTDTQYF.

The chain employs TRBV7-2 and TRBJ2-2; no definite D call. This CDR3 contains 15 residues. V was clipped by 2 bases and J by 3 bases, with 10 bases between them. In germline, CDR1 is SGHTA, CDR2 FQGNSA. The CDR3 DNA sequence: TGTGCCAGCAGCTTATATTTTACCTACACCGGGGAGCTGTTTTTT. This codes for CASSLYFTYTGELFF.

The chain is built from TRBV20-1 and TRBJ1-5, with 7 positions matching TRBD1. CDR3 length equals 17 residues. Trimming cost V 6 bases and J 0 bases; bases outside gene matches: 14. In germline, CDR1 is DFQATT, CDR2 SNEGSKA (reference sequence). The CDR3 loop is CSAGGNRGSDSNQPQHF. For the CDR3, the DNA is TGCAGTGCCGGTGGAAACAGGGGATCCGATAGCAATCAGCCCCAGCATTTT.

This clonotype was seen repeatedly, ten times or more. The chain couples TRBV5-1 to TRBJ2-3; D may be TRBD1 (5 bases). V was cut by 0 bases and J by 2 bases, with 7 bases left in between. In germline, CDR1 is SGHRS, CDR2 YFSETQ. The CDR3 is made up of 14 amino acids. CDR3 coding DNA: TGCGCCAGCAGCTTGGGACAGTACACAGATACGCAGTATTTT. Protein product: CASSLGQYTDTQYF.